The rows below give T cell receptor beta chains drawn from one sample of a study of blood T cells in healthy people across ages. Using its own MiXCR run on the 5' RACE reads, TCRdb lists one record per CDR3 protein. The sample includes roughly 800,000 distinct CDR3 sequences, 58% of them seen just once. What was sequenced was blood. These TCRs come from a man aged 25 to 40 in good health. Each CDR3 is given with its conserved first and last residue. D genes are given only for firm matches. Size tells how often a clone was seen (once, few, many) or the class of an expanded clone, and some rows leave it out.

clone_size: few
d_call: .
v_call: TRBV20-1
cdr3_length: 18
j_call: TRBJ2-7
cdr3_nt: TGCAGTGCTAGAGGACAAGTCGGCGGAGGGGGGAATCTCCACGAGCAGTACTTC
cdr3_aa: CSARGQVGGGGNLHEQYF

clone_size: .
d_call: TRBD2
v_call: TRBV5-1
cdr3_length: 16
j_call: TRBJ2-3
cdr3_nt: TGCGCCAGCAGACCGGGACTAGCGGCTAGCACAGATACGCAGTATTTT
cdr3_aa: CASRPGLAASTDTQYF

clone_size: .
d_call: .
v_call: TRBV9
cdr3_length: 16
j_call: TRBJ2-1
cdr3_nt: TGTGCCAGCAGCCTGAGGGGCGGCTGGGCCTACAATGAGCAGTTCTTC
cdr3_aa: CASSLRGGWAYNEQFF

clone_size: .
d_call: .
v_call: TRBV6-5
cdr3_length: 16
j_call: TRBJ1-1
cdr3_nt: TGTGCCAGCAGTTACTCGTATCATGGGGGCAACACTGAAGCTTTCTTT
cdr3_aa: CASSYSYHGGNTEAFF

clone_size: .
d_call: TRBD1
v_call: TRBV5-5
cdr3_length: 21
j_call: TRBJ2-1
cdr3_nt: TGTGCCAGCAACGGGGGCCCAGGGACAGGGTCTCGAAGTTGGTCCTACAATGGGCAGTTCTTC
cdr3_aa: CASNGGPGTGSRSWSYNGQFF

clone_size: .
d_call: .
v_call: TRBV20-1
cdr3_length: 14
j_call: TRBJ2-7
cdr3_nt: TGCAGTGCTGGGCCGGGACGGACGAGCTACGAGCAGTACTTC
cdr3_aa: CSAGPGRTSYEQYF

clone_size: .
d_call: .
v_call: TRBV12-3/TRBV12-4
cdr3_length: 13
j_call: TRBJ1-5
cdr3_nt: TGTGCCAGCAGTTTCCGGCAAAATCAGCCCCAGCATTTT
cdr3_aa: CASSFRQNQPQHF

clone_size: .
d_call: .
v_call: TRBV6-6
cdr3_length: 15
j_call: TRBJ1-2
cdr3_nt: TGTGCCAGCAGTTATGTTCGCAGGGTGCAAGAGGGCTACACCTTC
cdr3_aa: CASSYVRRVQEGYTF

clone_size: .
d_call: TRBD2
v_call: TRBV5-6
cdr3_length: 16
j_call: TRBJ2-5
cdr3_nt: TGTGCCAGCAGCCGAACTAGCGGGGGGTACCAAGAGACCCAGTACTTC
cdr3_aa: CASSRTSGGYQETQYF

clone_size: .
d_call: TRBD2
v_call: TRBV12-3/TRBV12-4
cdr3_length: 15
j_call: TRBJ2-2
cdr3_nt: TGTGCCAGCAGTTTCGGGACTAGCAGGGGGGGAGCTGTGTTTTTT
cdr3_aa: CASSFGTSRGGAVFF

clone_size: few
d_call: .
v_call: TRBV10-1
cdr3_length: 16
j_call: TRBJ2-5
cdr3_nt: TGCGCCAGCAGTGAGAACGCAGGGACCAACCAAGAGACCCAGTACTTC
cdr3_aa: CASSENAGTNQETQYF

clone_size: few
d_call: .
v_call: TRBV10-3
cdr3_length: 12
j_call: TRBJ2-1
cdr3_nt: TGTGCCATCAGTTTGGAGGGGAATGAGCAGTTCTTC
cdr3_aa: CAISLEGNEQFF

clone_size: many
d_call: TRBD2
v_call: TRBV7-2
cdr3_length: 20
j_call: TRBJ2-1
cdr3_nt: TGTGCCAGCAGCAAGCCCGTACGCAGACTAGCGGCAGGGCCTTACAATGAGCAGTTCTTC
cdr3_aa: CASSKPVRRLAAGPYNEQFF

clone_size: .
d_call: TRBD2
v_call: TRBV7-2
cdr3_length: 15
j_call: TRBJ2-4
cdr3_nt: TGTGCCAGCAGCTTGGCCCTTAGCGGGGAAAACATTCAGTACTTC
cdr3_aa: CASSLALSGENIQYF

clone_size: .
d_call: TRBD2
v_call: TRBV20-1
cdr3_length: 14
j_call: TRBJ2-7
cdr3_nt: TGCAGTGCTACCCCCGGGACTAGTCCCTACGAGCAGTACTTC
cdr3_aa: CSATPGTSPYEQYF

clone_size: .
d_call: .
v_call: TRBV6-2/TRBV6-3
cdr3_length: 14
j_call: TRBJ2-7
cdr3_nt: TGTGCCAGCAGTTACGTAGGGGAGAGGTGCGAGCAGTACTTC
cdr3_aa: CASSYVGERCEQYF

clone_size: .
d_call: .
v_call: TRBV7-2
cdr3_length: 16
j_call: TRBJ1-2
cdr3_nt: TGTGCCAGCAGCACCGGGGCAGGGTATAGTAACTATGGCTACACCTTC
cdr3_aa: CASSTGAGYSNYGYTF

clone_size: once
d_call: .
v_call: TRBV7-9
cdr3_length: 16
j_call: TRBJ1-1
cdr3_nt: TGTGCCACCGCGCCGGGTTCTCGCGTGGCGGACACTGAAGCTTTCTTT
cdr3_aa: CATAPGSRVADTEAFF

clone_size: few
d_call: TRBD2
v_call: TRBV5-1
cdr3_length: 14
j_call: TRBJ2-7
cdr3_nt: TGCGCCAGCAGGACTAGCGGGAGCATACACGAGCAGTACTTC
cdr3_aa: CASRTSGSIHEQYF

clone_size: .
d_call: .
v_call: TRBV7-7
cdr3_length: 14
j_call: TRBJ1-1
cdr3_nt: TGTGCCAGCAGCCCCCGCGGCTTGAACACTGAAGCTTTCTTT
cdr3_aa: CASSPRGLNTEAFF

clone_size: .
d_call: .
v_call: TRBV27
cdr3_length: 13
j_call: TRBJ1-2
cdr3_nt: TGTGCCAGCAGTTACTCGAGGAACTATGGCTACACCTTC
cdr3_aa: CASSYSRNYGYTF

clone_size: few
d_call: .
v_call: TRBV27
cdr3_length: 14
j_call: TRBJ1-1
cdr3_nt: TGTGCCAGCAGGATACAGGGCTCGAACACTGAAGCTTTCTTT
cdr3_aa: CASRIQGSNTEAFF

clone_size: .
d_call: .
v_call: TRBV9
cdr3_length: 15
j_call: TRBJ1-1
cdr3_nt: TGTGCCAGCGGTGGGCTCCCGGAAGGGGGACCTGAAGCTTTCTTT
cdr3_aa: CASGGLPEGGPEAFF

clone_size: once
d_call: TRBD2
v_call: TRBV6-1
cdr3_length: 16
j_call: TRBJ2-1
cdr3_nt: TGTGCCAGCAGTGAGGCGGGACTAGCGGGGGCTAATGAGCAGTTCTTC
cdr3_aa: CASSEAGLAGANEQFF

clone_size: .
d_call: .
v_call: TRBV4-3
cdr3_length: 15
j_call: TRBJ2-1
cdr3_nt: TGCGCCAGCAGCCAAGATAGACGGGGCGGGGATGAGCAGTTCTTC
cdr3_aa: CASSQDRRGGDEQFF

clone_size: .
d_call: .
v_call: TRBV5-1
cdr3_length: 16
j_call: TRBJ2-1
cdr3_nt: TGCGCCAGCAGCTTCCGATCTTCCCGGGACTACAATGAGCAGTTCTTC
cdr3_aa: CASSFRSSRDYNEQFF

clone_size: .
d_call: TRBD1
v_call: TRBV4-1
cdr3_length: 15
j_call: TRBJ2-7
cdr3_nt: TGCGCCAGCAGTCGCCGTGGACAGGGGGCTGGCGAGCAGTACTTC
cdr3_aa: CASSRRGQGAGEQYF

clone_size: .
d_call: .
v_call: TRBV7-2
cdr3_length: 14
j_call: TRBJ2-5
cdr3_nt: TGTGCCAGCAGCACGACTGTGCCCGGGGAGACCCAGTACTTC
cdr3_aa: CASSTTVPGETQYF

clone_size: .
d_call: .
v_call: TRBV12-3/TRBV12-4
cdr3_length: 14
j_call: TRBJ1-6
cdr3_nt: TGTGCCAGCACACTCCGGGGCGGTAATTCACCCCTCCACTTT
cdr3_aa: CASTLRGGNSPLHF

clone_size: .
d_call: .
v_call: TRBV20-1
cdr3_length: 13
j_call: TRBJ1-6
cdr3_nt: TGCAGTGCTAGAGCTCTTGGAGGGTCACCCCTCCACTTT
cdr3_aa: CSARALGGSPLHF

clone_size: once
d_call: TRBD1
v_call: TRBV10-3
cdr3_length: 15
j_call: TRBJ2-7
cdr3_nt: TGTGCCATCAGACACCACCGGGACAGGGACTACGAGCAGTACTTC
cdr3_aa: CAIRHHRDRDYEQYF

clone_size: once
d_call: .
v_call: TRBV20-1
cdr3_length: 15
j_call: TRBJ2-4
cdr3_nt: TGCAGTGCTAGAGGCACTGCGGGACAAGAAAACATTCAGTACTTC
cdr3_aa: CSARGTAGQENIQYF

clone_size: .
d_call: TRBD2
v_call: TRBV24-1
cdr3_length: 15
j_call: TRBJ2-1
cdr3_nt: TGTGCCACCAGTCCAGCGGGAGGAGCAAACAATGAGCAGTTCTTC
cdr3_aa: CATSPAGGANNEQFF

clone_size: .
d_call: .
v_call: TRBV29-1
cdr3_length: 14
j_call: TRBJ2-4
cdr3_nt: TGCAGCGTTGGGATCACAGGGGGGGAAGACATTCAGTACTTC
cdr3_aa: CSVGITGGEDIQYF

clone_size: .
d_call: .
v_call: TRBV2
cdr3_length: 12
j_call: TRBJ1-2
cdr3_nt: TGTGCCAGCAGTGAAGGGGACAATGGCTACACCTTC
cdr3_aa: CASSEGDNGYTF

clone_size: .
d_call: .
v_call: TRBV28
cdr3_length: 14
j_call: TRBJ2-7
cdr3_nt: TGTGCCAGCAGTTCTAATACAGGGCTATACGAGCAGTACTTC
cdr3_aa: CASSSNTGLYEQYF

clone_size: .
d_call: .
v_call: TRBV5-6
cdr3_length: 14
j_call: TRBJ2-7
cdr3_nt: TGTGCCAGCAGACGGGACGGGAGCTCCTACGAGCAGTACTTC
cdr3_aa: CASRRDGSSYEQYF

clone_size: once
d_call: .
v_call: TRBV6-5
cdr3_length: 15
j_call: TRBJ2-7
cdr3_nt: TGTGCCAGCAGTCTTAATGTAGACCCGACCTACGAGCAGTACTTC
cdr3_aa: CASSLNVDPTYEQYF

clone_size: many
d_call: TRBD2
v_call: TRBV20-1
cdr3_length: 16
j_call: TRBJ2-1
cdr3_nt: TGCAGTGCTAGTTTGGGACTAGCGGAGTCCTACAATGAGCAGTTCTTC
cdr3_aa: CSASLGLAESYNEQFF

clone_size: .
d_call: TRBD1
v_call: TRBV6-6
cdr3_length: 15
j_call: TRBJ2-5
cdr3_nt: TGTGCCAGCAGGGACCTGACAGGGCCTGGAGAGACCCAGTACTTC
cdr3_aa: CASRDLTGPGETQYF

clone_size: few
d_call: .
v_call: TRBV20-1
cdr3_length: 15
j_call: TRBJ2-7
cdr3_nt: TGCAGTGCTAGAGTAAGAGGGGCAGCGTCCTACGAGCAGTACTTC
cdr3_aa: CSARVRGAASYEQYF

clone_size: .
d_call: .
v_call: TRBV6-6
cdr3_length: 14
j_call: TRBJ1-3
cdr3_nt: TGTGCCAGCAGGCCAATGGTCGACGGAAACACCATATATTTT
cdr3_aa: CASRPMVDGNTIYF

clone_size: .
d_call: .
v_call: TRBV7-8
cdr3_length: 15
j_call: TRBJ2-7
cdr3_nt: TGTGCCAGCAGCTTAGATCCGGGGCAGGACAGAGAGCAGTACTTC
cdr3_aa: CASSLDPGQDREQYF

clone_size: .
d_call: TRBD2
v_call: TRBV20-1
cdr3_length: 14
j_call: TRBJ2-3
cdr3_nt: TGCAGTGCTTATCCCAGCGGGAGGGCAGATACGCAGTATTTT
cdr3_aa: CSAYPSGRADTQYF

clone_size: once
d_call: .
v_call: TRBV12-3/TRBV12-4
cdr3_length: 13
j_call: TRBJ2-5
cdr3_nt: TGTGCCAGCAGTTTTTATGGGCAAGAGACCCAGTACTTC
cdr3_aa: CASSFYGQETQYF